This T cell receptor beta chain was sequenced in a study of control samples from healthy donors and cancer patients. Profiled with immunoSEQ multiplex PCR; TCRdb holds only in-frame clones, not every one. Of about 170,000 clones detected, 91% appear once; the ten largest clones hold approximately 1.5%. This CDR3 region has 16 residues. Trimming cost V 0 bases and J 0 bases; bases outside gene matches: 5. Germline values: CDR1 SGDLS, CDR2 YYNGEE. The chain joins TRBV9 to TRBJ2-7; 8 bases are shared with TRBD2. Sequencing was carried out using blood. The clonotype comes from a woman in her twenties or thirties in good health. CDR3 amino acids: CASSVGGGGPSYEQYF. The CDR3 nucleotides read TGTGCCAGCAGCGTAGGGGGCGGGGGGCCCTCCTACGAGCAGTACTTC. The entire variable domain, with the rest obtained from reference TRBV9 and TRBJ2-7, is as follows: DSGVTQTPKHLITATGQRVTLRCSPRSGDLSVYWYQQSLDQGLQFLIQYYNGEERAKGNILERFSAQQFPDLHSELNLSSLELGDSALYFCASSVGGGGPSYEQYFGPGTRLTVT.